The 13 T cell receptor beta chains reported below all come from one sample, sequenced in a study of cytomegalovirus exposure and HLA in healthy donors (dated by TCRdb to about 2017). The method behind the library was the immunoSEQ multiplex PCR assay. The source is immuneACCESS, and TCRdb retained only in-frame sequences with V and J called. Part of the clones is not carried over; for the studies checked, unresolved V genes explain less than half of this, and the remainder is unexplained. In this sample the table shows 150,000 or so clones, 94% of which occur a single time. 1.5% to 2% of the sample goes to the ten largest clones. Sequenced material: PBMCs. Receptor source: a man younger than 35 in good health and CMV-seropositive.

The chain couples TRBV19 to TRBJ2-5; tentative D call: TRBD2 (6 bases). V was cut by 4 bases and J by 2 bases, with 14 bases left in between. Germline CDR1 and CDR2: LNHDA and SQIVND (reference sequence). This CDR3 has 15 amino acids. The CDR3 spells CASSNGGVGQETQYF. DNA of the CDR3: TGTGCCAGTAGTAATGGCGGGGTCGGGCAAGAGACCCAGTACTTC.

The chain is built from TRBV28 and TRBJ2-5, with D tentatively TRBD2 (5 bases). CDR1 is MDHEN and CDR2 is SYDVKM in the germline V gene. The CDR3 is 16 amino acids. The germline V and J ends were trimmed by 1 base and 1 base, with 13 bases remaining between them. CDR3 DNA: TGTGCCAGCAGTTTATTGAGGGCAGACCGCCAAGAGACCCAGTACTTC. Translating it yields CASSLLRADRQETQYF.

The rearrangement joins TRBV28 to TRBJ2-3; 7 bases align to TRBD2. The CDR3 extends over 17 amino acids. After removal of 3 bases from V and 4 bases from J, the junction contained 13 bases not matched to a gene. Germline V gene data show CDR1 as MDHEN and CDR2 as SYDVKM. The CDR3 coding sequence is TGTGCCAGCAGTTTGATTGCGGGAGTATCGGGCCCAGATACGCAGTATTTT. Residues: CASSLIAGVSGPDTQYF.

This clone was detected once. This CDR3 is CSVEVVGTEAFF. The CDR3 nucleotides are TGCAGCGTTGAAGTAGTCGGCACTGAAGCTTTCTTT. This sequence joins TRBV29-1 and TRBJ1-1; D ambiguous. Germline V gives CDR1 SQVTM, CDR2 ANQGSEA. The V and J ends lost 1 base and 4 bases respectively, with 7 bases between them. CDR3 length equals 12 residues.

This clone appeared a few times. This chain links TRBV11-2 with TRBJ2-7, with 8 bases matching TRBD1. Germline loops: CDR1 SGHAT, CDR2 FQNNGV. The CDR3 is 15 residues long. V dropped 5 bases and J dropped 7; count of bases not matched to a gene: 13. The chain's CDR3 is CASSPGGAIGGEQYF. The CDR3 DNA is TGTGCCAGCAGCCCAGGGGGCGCAATAGGGGGGGAGCAGTACTTC. The entire variable domain, with the rest obtained from reference TRBV11-2 and TRBJ2-7, is as follows: EAGVAQSPRYKIIEKRQSVAFWCNPISGHATLYWYQQILGQGPKLLIQFQNNGVVDDSQLPKDRFSAERLKGVDSTLKIQPAKLEDSAVYLCASSPGGAIGGEQYFGPGTRLTVT.

This chain connects TRBV30 to TRBJ2-1; 9 bases map to TRBD2. The germline V gene encodes CDR1 GTSNPN and CDR2 SVGIG (reference sequence). The CDR3 has 14 amino acids. V dropped 4 bases and J dropped 7; count of bases not matched to a gene: 8. CDR3 residues: CAWIRREGRNEQFF. As DNA, the CDR3 is TGTGCCTGGATTCGGCGGGAGGGCCGTAATGAGCAGTTCTTC.

This sequence joins TRBV6-5 and TRBJ1-4; TRBD1 might be the D (6 bases). V was trimmed by 1 base and J by 7 bases, leaving 13 bases between them. CDR1 is MNHEY and CDR2 is SVGAGI in the germline V gene. The length of the CDR3 is 15 residues. CDR3 DNA: TGTGCCAGCAGTTACTTACCCGGGACAACTGAAAAACTGTTTTTT. As protein: CASSYLPGTTEKLFF.

This clone was seen a single time. The CDR3 loop is CASSETGLAVYNEQFF. In DNA, the CDR3 is TGTGCCAGCAGTGAAACAGGTCTAGCGGTTTACAATGAGCAGTTCTTC. V and J are TRBV2 and TRBJ2-1; 7 bases line up with TRBD2. V shed 2 bases and J 4 bases; nucleotides not matched to a gene: 8. Germline CDR1 reads SNHLY; CDR2 reads FYNNEI. The CDR3 consists of 16 residues.

Here the CDR3 reads CASSQGGHEQYF. In DNA, the CDR3 is TGTGCCAGTAGTCAAGGAGGCCACGAGCAGTACTTC. J is TRBJ2-7 and V is TRBV19; a weak D match, TRBD2 (5 bases). CDR1 LNHDA and CDR2 SQIVND come from the germline V gene (reference sequence). This CDR3 has 12 amino acids. Trimming cost V 5 bases and J 5 bases, with 10 bases left between them. The full variable domain, rest sourced from reference TRBV19 and TRBJ2-7, is DGGITQSPKYLFRKEGQNVTLSCEQNLNHDAMYWYRQDPGQGLRLIYYSQIVNDFQKGDIAEGYSVSREKKESFPLTVTSAQKNPTAFYLCASSQGGHEQYFGPGTRLTVT.

This chain joins TRBV28 and TRBJ1-1, with D maybe TRBD1 (5 bases). This CDR3 has 15 residues. Trimming removed 6 bases at V and 6 bases at J, with 20 bases between. The germline CDR1 and CDR2 sequences are MDHEN and SYDVKM. The CDR3 bases are TGTGCCAGCAGCCTCGCAAGTAGGGGTCGCGCTGAAGCTTTCTTT. Its protein is CASSLASRGRAEAFF.

This rearrangement joins TRBV5-8 to TRBJ1-1, with 8 bases that match TRBD1. The CDR3 spans 13 residues. Germline V gene data show CDR1 as SGHTS and CDR2 as YDEGEE. The J segment lost 11 bases and the V segment lost 6 bases, leaving 12 bases of the junction unmatched. The CDR3 is CASTVQGAMVAFF. CDR3 DNA sequence: TGTGCCAGCACCGTTCAGGGGGCGATGGTGGCTTTCTTT.

This clone is a singleton in its sample. The CDR3 bases are TGTGCCAGCAGTGAAAGGGGTAGGCAGATCTCTGGAAACACCATATATTTT. As protein: CASSERGRQISGNTIYF. The J gene is TRBJ1-3, the V gene TRBV25-1; TRBD1 is a possible D gene (5 bases). V dropped 2 bases and J dropped 0 bases, with 14 bases sitting between them. Germline assignment: CDR1 MGHDK and CDR2 SYGVNS. The CDR3 loop spans 17 amino acids.

The chain has TRBV2 and TRBJ1-5; the D gene is possibly TRBD1 (5 bases). The CDR3 is made up of 13 amino acids. Germline assignment: CDR1 SNHLY and CDR2 FYNNEI. V dropped 6 bases and J dropped 5 bases, with 11 bases sitting between them. CDR3 region: CASRGRGYQPQHF. CDR3 nucleotide sequence: TGTGCCAGCAGGGGGAGGGGATATCAGCCCCAGCATTTT. Complete variable domain (other parts from reference TRBV2 and TRBJ1-5): EPEVTQTPSHQVTQMGQEVILRCVPISNHLYFYWYRQILGQKVEFLVSFYNNEISEKSEIFDDQFSVERPDGSNFTLKIRSTKLEDSAMYFCASRGRGYQPQHFGDGTRLSIL.